This T cell receptor beta chain came from a study of lymphopenia after photon versus proton radiotherapy. CDR1 is KGHSH, CDR2 LQKENI, per germline. The V and J ends lost 6 bases and 10 bases, in that order; junction bases with no gene match: 12. The CDR3 loop spans 14 amino acids. The table came from immunoSEQ multiplex PCR; TCRdb's copy has only in-frame clones and leaves some out. Of around 64,000 clones listed, around 90% are singletons. The J gene is TRBJ2-5, the V gene TRBV18; 9 bases line up with TRBD1. Source: peripheral blood, taken from a patient treated with photon-based radiotherapy. The source of this sequence is a woman in her thirties or forties with cholangiocarcinoma. The CDR3 coding sequence is TGTGCCAGCTCGCACGGCCGGGACAGGGTGGACCAGTACTTC. Encoded protein: CASSHGRDRVDQYF.